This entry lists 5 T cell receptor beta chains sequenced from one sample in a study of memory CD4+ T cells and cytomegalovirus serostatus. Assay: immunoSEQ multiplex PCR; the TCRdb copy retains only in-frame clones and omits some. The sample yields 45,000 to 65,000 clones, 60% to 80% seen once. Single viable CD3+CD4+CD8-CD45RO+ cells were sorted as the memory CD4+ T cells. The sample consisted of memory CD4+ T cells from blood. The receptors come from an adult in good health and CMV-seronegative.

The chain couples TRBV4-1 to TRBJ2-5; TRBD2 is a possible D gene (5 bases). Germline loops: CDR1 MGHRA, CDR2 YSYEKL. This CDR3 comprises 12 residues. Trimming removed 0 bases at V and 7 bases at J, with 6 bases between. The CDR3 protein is CASSQDRGTQYF. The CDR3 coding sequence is TGCGCCAGCAGCCAAGACCGGGGGACCCAGTACTTC.

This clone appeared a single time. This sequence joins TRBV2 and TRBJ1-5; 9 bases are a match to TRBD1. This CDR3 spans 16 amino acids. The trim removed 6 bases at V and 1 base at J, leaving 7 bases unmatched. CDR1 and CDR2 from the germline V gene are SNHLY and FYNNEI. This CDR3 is CASRLQGAVSNQPQHF. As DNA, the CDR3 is TGTGCCAGCAGGCTACAGGGGGCGGTCAGCAATCAGCCCCAGCATTTT.

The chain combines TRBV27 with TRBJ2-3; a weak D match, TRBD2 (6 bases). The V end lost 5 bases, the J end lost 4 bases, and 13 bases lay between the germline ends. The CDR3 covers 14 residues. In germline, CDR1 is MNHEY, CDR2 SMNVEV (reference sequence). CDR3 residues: CASSHGGKADTQYF. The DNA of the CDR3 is TGTGCCAGCAGTCACGGGGGAAAGGCAGATACGCAGTATTTT.

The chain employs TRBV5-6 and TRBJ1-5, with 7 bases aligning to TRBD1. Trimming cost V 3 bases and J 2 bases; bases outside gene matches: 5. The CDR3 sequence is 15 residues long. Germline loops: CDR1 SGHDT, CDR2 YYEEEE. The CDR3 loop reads CASSSTGEGNQPQHF. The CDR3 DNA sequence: TGTGCCAGCAGCTCAACAGGGGAGGGCAATCAGCCCCAGCATTTT. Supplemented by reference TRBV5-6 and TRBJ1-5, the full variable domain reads DAGVTQSPTHLIKTRGQQVTLRCSPKSGHDTVSWYQQALGQGPQFIFQYYEEEERQRGNFPDRFSGHQFPNYSSELNVNALLLGDSALYLCASSSTGEGNQPQHFGDGTRLSIL.

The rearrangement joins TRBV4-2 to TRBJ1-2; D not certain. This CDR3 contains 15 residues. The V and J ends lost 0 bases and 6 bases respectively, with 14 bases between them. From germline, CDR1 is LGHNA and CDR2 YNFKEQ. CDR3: CASSQDSKLVDGYTF. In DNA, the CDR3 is TGTGCCAGCAGCCAAGACTCCAAGCTGGTCGATGGCTACACCTTC.